This TCR beta chain derives from a study of CD4 T cells in relation to SARS-CoV-2 and coronaviruses. Produced via immunoSEQ multiplex PCR; TCRdb's table is partial and in-frame only. The sample carries tens of thousands of clones, just over 85% recorded once. The unexposed donors gave CD4+ T cells in about 2010-2019, prior to COVID-19. The receptor was derived from a human donor in good health. The specimen sequenced was memory CD4+ T cells from PBMCs.

CDR3 protein: CASSSTPGLAGDGSYEQYF. CDR3 nucleotides: TGTGCCAGCAGTTCCACCCCGGGACTAGCGGGAGATGGCTCCTACGAGCAGTACTTC. The chain combines TRBV28 with TRBJ2-7; 14 bases match TRBD2. V was clipped by 4 bases and J by 0 bases; unmatched bases: 11. The germline CDR1 and CDR2 sequences are MDHEN and SYDVKM. The CDR3 loop spans 19 amino acids.